These T cell receptor beta chains were read from a single sample in a study of T cells after yellow fever vaccination. TCRdb passed the 5' RACE reads through MiXCR, listing each CDR3 protein once. The data show about 300,000 distinct CDR3 sequences, with around 6.8% seen just once and 18% held by the top ten. The sequences come from PBMCs, collected more than 35 days after the first yellow fever vaccination. These receptors came from a man between 18 and 29 years old who received the YFV17D yellow fever vaccine. Both conserved end residues are part of each CDR3. The D gene is left open where the match is weak. Size tells how often a clone was seen (once, few, many) or the class of an expanded clone, and some rows leave it out.

clone size,J gene,V gene,D gene,CDR3 DNA,CDR3 protein
few,TRBJ2-7,TRBV4-3,NA,TGCGCCAGCAGCCAAGATCCTACCTACGAGCAGTACTTC,CASSQDPTYEQYF
NA,TRBJ2-2,TRBV19,NA,TGTGCCAGTAGTATAGCGCGCAGGGCCACCGGGGAGCTGTTTTTT,CASSIARRATGELFF
NA,TRBJ1-3,TRBV6-1,NA,TGTGCCAGCAGTCGAACGACAGACGGAAACACCATATATTTT,CASSRTTDGNTIYF
many,TRBJ1-1,TRBV5-1,NA,TGCGCCAGCAGCTTTTCGTCAGAGCTTGGGAACACTGAAGCTTTCTTT,CASSFSSELGNTEAFF
many,TRBJ2-1,TRBV7-2,TRBD1,TGTGCCAGCAGCTTGGGGGACAGGGATTTCGATGAGCAGTTCTTC,CASSLGDRDFDEQFF
many,TRBJ1-1,TRBV3-1,NA,TGTGCCAGCAGCCAAGTGCCAGGCGGCACTGAAGCTTTCTTT,CASSQVPGGTEAFF
NA,TRBJ2-1,TRBV7-2,TRBD2,TGTGCCAGCAGCTTAACGGCTAGCGGGTACAATGAGCAGTTCTTC,CASSLTASGYNEQFF
NA,TRBJ2-5,TRBV7-2,NA,TGTGCCAGCAGCTACCTCACACGCCAAGAGACCCAGTACTTC,CASSYLTRQETQYF
NA,TRBJ1-4,TRBV29-1,NA,TGCAGCGTTGAAGATAGCGGGAAACTGTTTTTT,CSVEDSGKLFF
NA,TRBJ2-7,TRBV12-3/TRBV12-4,NA,TGTGCCAGCAGCGTTGACAGATTTCCATCCTACGAGCAGTACTTC,CASSVDRFPSYEQYF
few,TRBJ2-3,TRBV7-2,NA,TGTGCCAGCAGCTTTGGGGGACCGGCTGGCACAGATACGCAGTATTTT,CASSFGGPAGTDTQYF
few,TRBJ2-1,TRBV29-1,NA,TGCAGCGTTGAAGATCCCACCAGAGTTGAGCAGTTCTTC,CSVEDPTRVEQFF
few,TRBJ1-6,TRBV2,NA,TGTGCCAGCAGTGAATACGACACCCGGTGGAATTCACCCCTCCACTTT,CASSEYDTRWNSPLHF
few,TRBJ1-1,TRBV18,NA,TGTGCCAGCTCACCACCGGGCAGCTGGAACACTGAAGCTTTCTTT,CASSPPGSWNTEAFF
NA,TRBJ2-4,TRBV12-3/TRBV12-4,TRBD1,TGTACCTTCAGTTTACCGACAGGGGCGGATATAGCCAAAAACATTCAGTACTTC,CTFSLPTGADIAKNIQYF
few,TRBJ2-1,TRBV7-9,TRBD1,TGTGCCAGCAGCCATTCACCGGGACAGGGGGCCAATGAGCAGTTCTTC,CASSHSPGQGANEQFF
few,TRBJ2-1,TRBV5-1,TRBD1,TGCGCCAGCAGCGCCGGGACAGGCATCGATGAGCAGTTCTTC,CASSAGTGIDEQFF
few,TRBJ2-1,TRBV12-3/TRBV12-4,NA,TGTGCCAGCACCCAACTAGGTAGAATGAGTCAGGGGCAGTTCTTC,CASTQLGRMSQGQFF
NA,TRBJ2-3,TRBV15,TRBD2,TGTGCCACCAGCAGAAAACCGGGACTAGCGGGGAGGAGCACAGATACGCAGTATTTT,CATSRKPGLAGRSTDTQYF
NA,TRBJ1-2,TRBV20-1,NA,TGCAGTGCTCCGCCAGAGTATGGCTACACCTTC,CSAPPEYGYTF
many,TRBJ2-7,TRBV7-9,TRBD2,TGTGCCAGCAGCTTGGCCGGGGGGGAGCGCGAGCAGTACTTC,CASSLAGGEREQYF
few,TRBJ2-3,TRBV19,TRBD2,TGTGCCAGTAGTCCGGGAGGGAGCCCAACGGGTACGCAGTATTTT,CASSPGGSPTGTQYF
NA,TRBJ2-1,TRBV24-1,NA,TGTGCCACCAGTGATGTCGGGCAGTCAGACAGTCGGAATGAGCAGTTCTTC,CATSDVGQSDSRNEQFF
few,TRBJ2-7,TRBV23-1,NA,TGCGCCAACTGCAGACGGGACGAGCATGAGCAGTACTTC,CANCRRDEHEQYF
NA,TRBJ1-1,TRBV6-2/TRBV6-3,TRBD1,TGTGCCAGCGGAGGGAACAGGGGAGACACTGAAGCTTTCTTT,CASGGNRGDTEAFF
many,TRBJ2-1,TRBV4-3,NA,TGCGCCAGCAGCCAAGATCTCCCGGGGAAGGACAATGAGCAGTTCTTC,CASSQDLPGKDNEQFF
many,TRBJ2-1,TRBV20-1,NA,TGCAGTGCCCAACGACAGGACGCGGGGAGTGAGCAGTTCTTC,CSAQRQDAGSEQFF
NA,TRBJ2-3,TRBV24-1,NA,TGTGCCACCGAAGGGGGTTGGGGCACAGATACGCAGTATTTT,CATEGGWGTDTQYF
few,TRBJ2-3,TRBV6-2/TRBV6-3,NA,TGTGCCAGCAGCCGACAGAGCACAGATACGCAGTATTTT,CASSRQSTDTQYF
NA,TRBJ2-2,TRBV6-1,TRBD1,TGTGCCAGCAGGGGACAGAGCTACCTCACCGGGGAGCTGTTTTTT,CASRGQSYLTGELFF
NA,TRBJ2-2,TRBV7-2,TRBD1,TGTGCCAGCAGCTTTCGGACAGGGAGTAAGCACACCGGGGAGCTGTTTTTT,CASSFRTGSKHTGELFF
NA,TRBJ1-1,TRBV29-1,NA,TGCAGCGTTGTCATGGGGGAGATGGAAGCTTTCTTT,CSVVMGEMEAFF
few,TRBJ1-1,TRBV4-3,NA,TGCGCCAGCAGCCAAGAGGGACGGACGAACACTGAAGCTTTCTTT,CASSQEGRTNTEAFF
NA,TRBJ2-4,TRBV6-5,NA,TGTGCCAGCAGTTACGGGGTGAGGACCAAAAACATTCAGTACTTC,CASSYGVRTKNIQYF
NA,TRBJ1-1,TRBV20-1,NA,TGCAGTGCCCTTTTCGGCACTGAAGCTTTCTTT,CSALFGTEAFF